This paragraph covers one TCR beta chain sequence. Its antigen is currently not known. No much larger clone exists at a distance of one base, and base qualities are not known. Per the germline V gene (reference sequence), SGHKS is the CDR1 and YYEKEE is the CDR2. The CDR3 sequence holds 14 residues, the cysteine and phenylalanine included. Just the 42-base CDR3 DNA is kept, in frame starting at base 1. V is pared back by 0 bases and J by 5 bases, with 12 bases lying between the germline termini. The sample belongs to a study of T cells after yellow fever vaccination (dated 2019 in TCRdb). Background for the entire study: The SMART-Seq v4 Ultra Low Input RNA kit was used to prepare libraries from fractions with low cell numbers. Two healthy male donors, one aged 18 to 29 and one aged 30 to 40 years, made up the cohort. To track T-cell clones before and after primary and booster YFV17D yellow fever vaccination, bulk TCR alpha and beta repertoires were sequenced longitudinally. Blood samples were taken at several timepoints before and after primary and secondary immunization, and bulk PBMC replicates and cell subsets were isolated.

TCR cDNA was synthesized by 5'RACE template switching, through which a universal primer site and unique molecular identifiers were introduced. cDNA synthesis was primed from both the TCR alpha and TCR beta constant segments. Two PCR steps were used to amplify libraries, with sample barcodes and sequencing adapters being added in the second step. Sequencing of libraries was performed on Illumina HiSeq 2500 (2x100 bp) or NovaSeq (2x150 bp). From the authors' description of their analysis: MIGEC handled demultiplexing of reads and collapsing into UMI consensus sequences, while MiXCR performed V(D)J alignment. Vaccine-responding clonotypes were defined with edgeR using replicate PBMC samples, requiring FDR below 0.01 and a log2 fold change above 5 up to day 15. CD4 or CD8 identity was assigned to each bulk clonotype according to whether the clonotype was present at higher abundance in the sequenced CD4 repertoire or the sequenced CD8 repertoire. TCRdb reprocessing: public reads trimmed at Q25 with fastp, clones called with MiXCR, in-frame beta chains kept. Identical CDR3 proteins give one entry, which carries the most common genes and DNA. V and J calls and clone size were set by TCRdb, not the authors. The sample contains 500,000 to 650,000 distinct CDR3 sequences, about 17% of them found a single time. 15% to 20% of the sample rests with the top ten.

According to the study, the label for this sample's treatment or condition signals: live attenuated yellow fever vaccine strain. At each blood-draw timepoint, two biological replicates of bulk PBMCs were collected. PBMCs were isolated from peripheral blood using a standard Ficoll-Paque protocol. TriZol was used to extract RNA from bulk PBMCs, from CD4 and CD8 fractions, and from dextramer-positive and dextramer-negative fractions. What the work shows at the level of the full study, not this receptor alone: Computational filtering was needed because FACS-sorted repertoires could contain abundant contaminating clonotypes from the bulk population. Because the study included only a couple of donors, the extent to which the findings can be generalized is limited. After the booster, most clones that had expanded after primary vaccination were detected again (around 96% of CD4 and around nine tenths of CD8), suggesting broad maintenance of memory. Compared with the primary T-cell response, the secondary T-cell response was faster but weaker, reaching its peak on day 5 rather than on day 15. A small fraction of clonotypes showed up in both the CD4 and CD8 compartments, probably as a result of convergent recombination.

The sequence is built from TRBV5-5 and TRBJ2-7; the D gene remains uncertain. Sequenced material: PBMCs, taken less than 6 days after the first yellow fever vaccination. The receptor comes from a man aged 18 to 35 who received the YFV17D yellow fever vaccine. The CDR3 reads CASSLEGSLNEQYF. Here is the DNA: TGTGCCAGCAGCTTGGAGGGCAGTCTCAACGAGCAGTACTTC.